This passage covers 3 T cell receptor beta chains from one sample sequenced in a study of blood T cells in healthy people across ages. A second roughly 6 to 11 cycle PCR used barcoded and J-beta primers. TCRdb reprocessed the 5' RACE reads with MiXCR, giving one entry per CDR3 protein. In the table there are some 1.6 million distinct CDR3 sequences, approximately 32% of which are singletons. The specimen was blood. These receptors came from a woman aged 25-40 years in good health.

This clonotype turned up a few times. The V gene is TRBV12-3 or TRBV12-4, the J gene TRBJ2-5; no clear D gene. CDR3 length: 14 amino acids. V lost 0 bases and J 6 bases, leaving 11 bases between the germline ends. The CDR3 bases are TGTGCCAGCAGTTTAGCGCTTCTTGAACAGACCCAGTACTTC. Protein product: CASSLALLEQTQYF.

This clonotype has a handful of counts. CDR3 DNA sequence: TGTGCCAGCTCACCTCTGACTCGTATCGGGAATGAGCAGTTCTTC. Translating gives CASSPLTRIGNEQFF. This rearrangement joins TRBV18 to TRBJ2-1; D gene uncertain. The germline V and J ends were trimmed by 3 bases and 7 bases, with 16 bases remaining between them. Per the germline V gene, CDR1 is KGHSH and CDR2 is LQKENI. The CDR3 is 15 residues long.

This clonotype was picked up a small number of times. The chain carries TRBV28 and TRBJ2-4; the D gene is possibly TRBD2 (6 bases). V dropped 7 bases and J dropped 0 bases, with 16 bases sitting between them. Per the germline V gene, CDR1 is MDHEN and CDR2 is SYDVKM. The CDR3 is 16 amino acids. CDR3 sequence reads: CASIPSGLVAKNIQYF. The CDR3 nucleotides are TGTGCCAGCATCCCCAGCGGGTTGGTAGCCAAAAACATTCAGTACTTC.